This entry features one T cell receptor beta chain sequence. This clone was detected a few times. This receptor's antigen is unknown. No clone much larger than this one lies a single base away; base qualities are absent. This record belongs to a study of blood T cell repertoires in COVID-19 (dated by TCRdb to 2020 to 2022). Background on the whole study: The collaborator samples originated in the United States, Italy and Spain and spanned the acute and convalescent phases of COVID-19. The material from the prospective study consisted of cDNA or gDNA derived from T cells, B-cell-depleted T cells, or PBMCs. Subjects who had been exposed to COVID-19, were actively infected with it, or had recovered from it provided the deeply sampled blood TCRbeta repertoires that made up the dataset. The repertoires were released in a freely available public database intended as a resource for research on the immune response to SARS-CoV-2. Samples were obtained from the ongoing ImmuneRACE study (first 160 participants) and from 1,254 subjects provided by 6 global collaborators. A de-identified subject ID, COVID-19 status, age in years and sex were almost always included in the sample metadata. Where available, HLA class I and class II types were obtained from metadata supplied by the sample provider rather than from assay-based typing. Broad study findings and their caveats: Clinical and demographic metadata were provided uncurated, with the amount varying by source and participant.

Collaborating institutions collected whole blood in K2EDTA tubes following their own protocols. For TCRbeta analysis, collaborators shipped samples as frozen whole blood, isolated PBMCs, or DNA extracted from either of those sample types. TCRbeta CDR3 regions were amplified from genomic DNA by means of the immunoSEQ Assay, a bias-controlled multiplex PCR. The study's own analysis went as follows. Within the assay, amplification of reference gene primers was used to estimate how many nucleated cells each sample contained. To quantify the absolute abundance of each unique TCRbeta CDR3 rearrangement, sequence reads were collapsed and filtered. For each sample, productive Simpson clonality was calculated by taking the square root of Simpson's diversity index across productive rearrangements. In its TCRdb copy, this immuneACCESS table keeps in-frame sequences only and misses some clones. Where compared with another copy, unresolved V genes explain less than half of these, and the others have no known cause. V, J and clone size are those of that table, while D and trimming were read from the DNA. In this sample the table shows just under 300,000 clones, 70% to 90% of which occur a single time. The top ten clonotypes cover about 1.2% of the sample.

The sequenced sample was peripheral blood. This TCR came from a man between 65 and 85 years old with acute or convalescent COVID-19.

CDR3 sequence: CASNLFGERNEQFF. Read as DNA, the sequence is TGTGCCAGCAACCTCTTTGGTGAGCGCAATGAGCAGTTCTTC. Recombination linked TRBV7-9 to TRBJ2-1, with no confident D gene call. V sheds 7 bases and J sheds 6 bases, leaving 16 bases between their ends. Its CDR3 holds 14 amino acids, cysteine through phenylalanine. The read is trimmed to its CDR3 DNA, 42 bases read in frame from base 1. CDR1 SEHNR and CDR2 FQNEAQ are derived from the germline V gene (reference sequence).